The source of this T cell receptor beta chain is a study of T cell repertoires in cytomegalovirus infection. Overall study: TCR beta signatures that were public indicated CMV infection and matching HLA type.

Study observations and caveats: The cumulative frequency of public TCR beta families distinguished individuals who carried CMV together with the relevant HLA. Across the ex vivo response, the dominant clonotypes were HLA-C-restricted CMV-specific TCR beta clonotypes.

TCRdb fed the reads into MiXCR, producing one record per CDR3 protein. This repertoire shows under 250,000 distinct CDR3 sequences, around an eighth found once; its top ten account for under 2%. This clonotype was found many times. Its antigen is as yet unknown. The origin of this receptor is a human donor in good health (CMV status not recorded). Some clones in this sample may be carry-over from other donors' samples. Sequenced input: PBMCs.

CDR3 sequence: CASSLIDGIYTF. The DNA of the CDR3 is TGTGCCAGCAGCCTTATAGACGGAATCTACACCTTC. The chain recombines TRBV7-2 with TRBJ1-2; the D is unclear. V dropped 5 bases and J dropped 10 bases, with 14 bases sitting between them. Germline V gene data show CDR1 as SGHTA and CDR2 as FQGNSA. The CDR3 has 12 residues.